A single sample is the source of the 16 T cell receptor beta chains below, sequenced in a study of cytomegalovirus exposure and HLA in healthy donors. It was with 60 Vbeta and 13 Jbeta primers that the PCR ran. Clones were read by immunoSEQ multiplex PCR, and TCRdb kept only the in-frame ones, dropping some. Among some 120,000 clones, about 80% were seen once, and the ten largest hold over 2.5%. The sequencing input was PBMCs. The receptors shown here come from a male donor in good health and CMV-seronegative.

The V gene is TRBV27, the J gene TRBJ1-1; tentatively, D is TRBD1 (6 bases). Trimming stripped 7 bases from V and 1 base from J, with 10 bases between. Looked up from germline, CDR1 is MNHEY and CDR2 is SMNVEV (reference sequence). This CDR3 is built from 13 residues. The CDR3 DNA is TGTGCCAGCACCACAGGGTGGAACACTGAAGCTTTCTTT. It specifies CASTTGWNTEAFF.

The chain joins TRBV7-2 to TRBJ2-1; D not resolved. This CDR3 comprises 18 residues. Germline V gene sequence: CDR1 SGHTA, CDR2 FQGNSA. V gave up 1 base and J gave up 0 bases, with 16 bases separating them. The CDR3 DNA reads TGTGCCAGCAGCTTAGTCGGTAGCCGGAAAAGCTCCTACAATGAGCAGTTCTTC. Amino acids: CASSLVGSRKSSYNEQFF.

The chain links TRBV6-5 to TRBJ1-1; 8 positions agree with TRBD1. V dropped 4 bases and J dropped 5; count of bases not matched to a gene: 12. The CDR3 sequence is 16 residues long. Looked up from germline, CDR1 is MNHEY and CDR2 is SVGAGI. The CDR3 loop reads CASSFHLDRVVTEAFF. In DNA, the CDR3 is TGTGCCAGCAGTTTCCACCTGGACAGGGTTGTTACTGAAGCTTTCTTT.

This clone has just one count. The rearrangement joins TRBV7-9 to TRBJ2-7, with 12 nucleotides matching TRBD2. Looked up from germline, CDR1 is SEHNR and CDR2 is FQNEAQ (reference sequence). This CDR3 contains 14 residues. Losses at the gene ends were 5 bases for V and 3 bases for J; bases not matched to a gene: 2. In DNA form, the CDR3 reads TGTGCCAGCAGCGGACTAGCGGGAAGCTACGAGCAGTACTTC. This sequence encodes CASSGLAGSYEQYF. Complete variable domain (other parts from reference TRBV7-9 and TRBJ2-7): DTGVSQNPRHKITKRGQNVTFRCDPISEHNRLYWYRQTLGQGPEFLTYFQNEAQLEKSRLLSDRFSAERPKGSFSTLEIQRTEQGDSAMYLCASSGLAGSYEQYFGPGTRLTVT.

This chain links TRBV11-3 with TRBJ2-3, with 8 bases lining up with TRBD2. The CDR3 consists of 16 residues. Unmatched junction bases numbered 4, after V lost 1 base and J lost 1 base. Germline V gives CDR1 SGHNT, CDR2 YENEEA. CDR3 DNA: TGTGCCAGCAGCTTAGGTGAGCGGGAGCGCACAGATACGCAGTATTTT. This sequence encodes CASSLGERERTDTQYF.

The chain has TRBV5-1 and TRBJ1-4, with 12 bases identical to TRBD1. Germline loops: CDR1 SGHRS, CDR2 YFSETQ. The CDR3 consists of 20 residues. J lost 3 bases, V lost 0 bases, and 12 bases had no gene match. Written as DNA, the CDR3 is TGCGCCAGCAGCTTGGGGCGCGGGACAGGGGGCATGGCGGCTAATGAAAAACTGTTTTTT. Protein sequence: CASSLGRGTGGMAANEKLFF.

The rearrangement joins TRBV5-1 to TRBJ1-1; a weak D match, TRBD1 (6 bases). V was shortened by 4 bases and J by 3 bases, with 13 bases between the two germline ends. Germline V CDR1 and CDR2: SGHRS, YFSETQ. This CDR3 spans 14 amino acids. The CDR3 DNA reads TGCGCCAGCAGCGGCAAAGGGACATACACTGAAGCTTTCTTT. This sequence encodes CASSGKGTYTEAFF.

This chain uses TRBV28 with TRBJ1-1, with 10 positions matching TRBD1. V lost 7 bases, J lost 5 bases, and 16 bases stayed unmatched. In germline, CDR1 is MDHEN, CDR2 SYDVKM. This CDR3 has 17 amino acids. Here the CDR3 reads CASIIVMTGGIGTEAFF. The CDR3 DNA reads TGTGCCAGCATAATTGTTATGACAGGGGGCATTGGAACTGAAGCTTTCTTT.

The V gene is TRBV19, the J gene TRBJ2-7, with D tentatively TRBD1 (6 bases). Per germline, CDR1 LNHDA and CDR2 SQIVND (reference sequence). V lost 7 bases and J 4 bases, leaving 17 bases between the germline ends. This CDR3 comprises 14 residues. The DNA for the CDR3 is TGTGCCAGTACAGTATCAGGGGATTCGTACGAGCAGTACTTC. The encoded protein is CASTVSGDSYEQYF.

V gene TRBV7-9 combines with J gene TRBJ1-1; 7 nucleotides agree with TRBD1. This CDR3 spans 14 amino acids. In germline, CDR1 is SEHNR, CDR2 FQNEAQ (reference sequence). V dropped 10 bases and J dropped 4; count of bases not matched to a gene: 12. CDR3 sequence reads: CANDVTGVGTEAFF. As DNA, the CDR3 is TGTGCCAACGACGTTACAGGGGTGGGCACTGAAGCTTTCTTT.

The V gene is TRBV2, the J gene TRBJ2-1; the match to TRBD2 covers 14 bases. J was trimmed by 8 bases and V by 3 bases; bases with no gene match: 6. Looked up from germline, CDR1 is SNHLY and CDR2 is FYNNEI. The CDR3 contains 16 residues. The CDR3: CASSDGTSGRRDEQFF. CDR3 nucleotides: TGTGCCAGCAGTGACGGGACTAGCGGGAGAAGGGATGAGCAGTTCTTC. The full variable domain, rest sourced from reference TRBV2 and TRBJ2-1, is EPEVTQTPSHQVTQMGQEVILRCVPISNHLYFYWYRQILGQKVEFLVSFYNNEISEKSEIFDDQFSVERPDGSNFTLKIRSTKLEDSAMYFCASSDGTSGRRDEQFFGPGTRLTVL.

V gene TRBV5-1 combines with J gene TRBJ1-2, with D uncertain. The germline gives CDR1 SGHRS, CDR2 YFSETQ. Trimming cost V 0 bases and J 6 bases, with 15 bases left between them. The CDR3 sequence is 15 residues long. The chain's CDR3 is CASSLDGLKADGYTF. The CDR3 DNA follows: TGCGCCAGCAGCTTGGATGGCCTCAAGGCGGATGGCTACACCTTC.

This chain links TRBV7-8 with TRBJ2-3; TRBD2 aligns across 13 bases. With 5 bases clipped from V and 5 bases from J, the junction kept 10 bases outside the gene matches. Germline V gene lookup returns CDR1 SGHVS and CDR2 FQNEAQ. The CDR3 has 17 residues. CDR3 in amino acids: CASSPELAGGPLDTQYF. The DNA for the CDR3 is TGTGCCAGCAGCCCGGAACTAGCGGGAGGGCCCTTAGATACGCAGTATTTT.

CDR3 nucleotides: TGCAGCGTGACAAGAACCATGAACACTGAAGCTTTCTTT. It translates to CSVTRTMNTEAFF. The chain has TRBV29-1 and TRBJ1-1; no firm D call. CDR1 SQVTM and CDR2 ANQGSEA come from the germline V gene. The V end lost 6 bases, the J end lost 0 bases, and 11 bases lay between the germline ends. The CDR3 contains 13 residues.

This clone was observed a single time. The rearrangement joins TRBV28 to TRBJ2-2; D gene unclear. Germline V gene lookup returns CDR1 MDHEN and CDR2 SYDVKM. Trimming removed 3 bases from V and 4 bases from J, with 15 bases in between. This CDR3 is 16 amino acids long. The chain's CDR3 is CASSLWASYATGELFF. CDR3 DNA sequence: TGTGCCAGCAGTTTGTGGGCCTCTTACGCCACCGGGGAGCTGTTTTTT.

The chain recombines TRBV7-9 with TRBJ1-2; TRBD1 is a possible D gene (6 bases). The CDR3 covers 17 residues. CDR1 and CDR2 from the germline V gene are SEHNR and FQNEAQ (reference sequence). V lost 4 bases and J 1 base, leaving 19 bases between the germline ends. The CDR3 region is CASSYIIRDTLNYGYTF. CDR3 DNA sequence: TGTGCCAGCAGCTACATAATCCGGGACACTCTTAACTATGGCTACACCTTC.